These 2 T cell receptor beta chains came from one sample sequenced in a study of blood T cell repertoires in COVID-19. Generated by immunoSEQ multiplex PCR, the TCRdb table keeps only in-frame clones and is missing some. Among 240,000 or so clones listed, around 86% were seen once. Material for sequencing was peripheral blood. Receptors originate from an elderly man with acute or convalescent COVID-19.

The gene calls are TRBV6-6 and TRBJ1-1, with D maybe TRBD1 (6 bases). Trimming cost V 0 bases and J 2 bases, with 10 bases left between them. Looked up from germline, CDR1 is MNHNY and CDR2 is SVGAGI (reference sequence). This CDR3 has 15 residues. As DNA, the CDR3 is TGTGCCAGCAGTTACTCGGGGGACATAAACACTGAAGCTTTCTTT. It yields the protein CASSYSGDINTEAFF.

The chain carries TRBV5-6 and TRBJ1-3, with 9 nucleotides matching TRBD1. The CDR3 is 16 residues long. Germline V gene data show CDR1 as SGHDT and CDR2 as YYEEEE. The V gene end was trimmed by 4 bases and the J gene end by 0 bases; junction bases not matched to a gene: 5. CDR3: CASSLRGQGSGNTIYF. CDR3 DNA: TGTGCCAGCAGCCTTCGGGGACAGGGCTCTGGAAACACCATATATTTT.